This T cell receptor beta chain comes out of a study of T-cell memory formation after mild COVID-19. Study as a whole: Among the donors, TCR clusters were largely specific to each donor.

The authors produced TCR alpha and TCR beta cDNA libraries with sample barcodes and UMIs by 5'RACE using constant-segment primers. From the 5' RACE reads, TCRdb called clonotypes with MiXCR, one entry per CDR3 protein. The table records 400,000 to 500,000 distinct CDR3 sequences, 15% to 20% of them present only once. Losses at the gene ends were 6 bases for V and 6 bases for J; bases not matched to a gene: 5. The CDR3 spans 13 residues. Regarding the study as a whole: Balance between CD4 and CD8 was seen in clones contracting day 15 to 85, and a CD4+ lean was seen in later expanders. Specificity for SARS-CoV-2 was not confirmed among the second-wave clones peaking on day 37.

Details on this clonotype: Its antigen is undetermined.

The sequence came from a man between 18 and 29 years old who had mild COVID-19 (a few samples of this study predate the infection). Cell type and time point are not known. The chain couples TRBV12-3 or TRBV12-4 to TRBJ2-3, with 8 bases that match TRBD2. Material: PBMCs or a T cell subset sorted from them (not recorded which). The CDR3 is CASSLLAGDTQYF. CDR3 nucleotide sequence: TGTGCCAGCAGCTTATTAGCGGGGGATACGCAGTATTTT.